This T cell receptor (beta chain) was retrieved from a study of blood T cell repertoires in COVID-19. V was clipped by 5 bases and J by 5 bases, with 15 bases between them. CDR1 ENHRY and CDR2 SYGVKD come from the germline V gene. The CDR3 loop spans 14 amino acids. As handled by the study authors: Scientists estimated how many nucleated cells there were by amplifying reference gene primers. Data came from immunoSEQ multiplex PCR; TCRdb stores just in-frame clones and leaves some out. The DNA was the basis for D and trimming; V, J and clone size are from that table. Of around 110,000 clones in the sample, 70% to 85% were seen once.

This sequence joins TRBV10-3 and TRBJ1-1; weak D call: TRBD1 (6 bases). This TCR was recovered from a man aged 65 to 79 with active or convalescent COVID-19. The sample comprised peripheral blood. The CDR3 is CAISLQGVGTEAFF. The CDR3, as DNA: TGTGCCATCAGTTTACAGGGTGTTGGGACTGAAGCTTTCTTT.